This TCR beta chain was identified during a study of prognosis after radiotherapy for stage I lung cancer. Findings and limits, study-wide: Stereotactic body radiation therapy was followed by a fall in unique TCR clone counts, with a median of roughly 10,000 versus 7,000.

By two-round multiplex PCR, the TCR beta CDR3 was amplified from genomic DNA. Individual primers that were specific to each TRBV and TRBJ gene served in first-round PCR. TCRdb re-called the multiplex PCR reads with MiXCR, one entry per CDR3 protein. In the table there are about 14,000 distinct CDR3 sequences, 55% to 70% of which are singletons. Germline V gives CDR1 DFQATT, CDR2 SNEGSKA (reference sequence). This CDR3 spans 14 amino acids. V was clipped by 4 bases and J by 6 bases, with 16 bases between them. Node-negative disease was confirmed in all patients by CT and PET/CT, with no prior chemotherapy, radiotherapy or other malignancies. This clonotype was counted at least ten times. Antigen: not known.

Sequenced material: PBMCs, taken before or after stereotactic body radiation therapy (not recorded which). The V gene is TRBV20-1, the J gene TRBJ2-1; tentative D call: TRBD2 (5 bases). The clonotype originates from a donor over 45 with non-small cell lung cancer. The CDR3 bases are TGCAGTGCTAAACCTAGAAACCGGGGCAATGAGCAGTTCTTC. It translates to CSAKPRNRGNEQFF.